These 26 T cell receptor beta chains came from one sample sequenced in a study of T-cell reconstitution after alpha-beta-depleted transplantation in children (dated by TCRdb to the mid-2010s). Receptors were amplified or captured by PCR. Sequenced using an Illumina HiSeq 2500. Molecular barcoding was employed in the preparation of TCR libraries, with unique molecular identifiers being used to normalize TCRbeta repertoire quantification. The raw public data were reprocessed by TCRdb itself: fastp quality trimming at Q25, MiXCR clonotype calling, in-frame beta chains only. Each entry is one CDR3 protein sequence, shown with its most common DNA and genes. The sample includes more than 200,000 distinct CDR3 sequences, with about 8.7% observed a single time. Approximately 40% of the sample lies in the top ten. The meaning of the sample's treatment or condition label: allogeneic hematopoietic cell transplantation with graft depleted of TCRalphabeta T cells and CD19 B cells.

The starting material was PBMCs, mostly from graft donor cells, obtained 360 days after TCRalphabeta/CD19-depleted stem cell transplant. All receptors derive from a male patient under 10 years old who had a stem cell transplant for acute myeloid leukemia, so the T cells may come from the graft donor.

This clonotype has more than one count but fewer than ten. The CDR3 bases are TGTGCCACCAGCAGAGTCGGTCAGGCAATCTACGAGCAGTACTTC. It yields the protein CATSRVGQAIYEQYF. This chain connects TRBV15 to TRBJ2-7; D is undetermined. V gave up 1 base and J gave up 3 bases, with 13 bases separating them. Germline CDR1 is LNHNV and CDR2 is YYDKDF (reference sequence). The CDR3 contains 15 residues.

Ten or more counts support this clonotype. This chain connects TRBV4-2 to TRBJ2-7; 8 nucleotides agree with TRBD2. CDR1 and CDR2 (germline): LGHNA, YNFKEQ. The CDR3 totals 16 residues. The V and J ends lost 0 bases and 3 bases, in that order; junction bases with no gene match: 7. The CDR3 region has the DNA TGTGCCAGCAGCCAAGATCTTGAACTAGCGGTCTACGAGCAGTACGTC. Its translation: CASSQDLELAVYEQYV.

This clonotype was found many times. The chain has TRBV20-1 and TRBJ2-1; 7 bases are shared with TRBD2. J gave up 5 bases and V 1 base, and 5 bases lay outside the gene matches. Germline V gene lookup returns CDR1 DFQATT and CDR2 SNEGSKA (reference sequence). This CDR3 is 14 amino acids long. CDR3 nucleotide sequence: TGCAGTGCTAGAGTAGTAGCGGGTGACAATGAGCAGTTCTTC. Protein product: CSARVVAGDNEQFF.

This clonotype has more than one count but fewer than ten. The rearrangement joins TRBV28 to TRBJ2-7; 8 bases align to TRBD1. The ends lost 5 bases at V and 6 bases at J; junction bases unmatched: 6. The CDR3 has 13 amino acids. Germline V gene sequence: CDR1 MDHEN, CDR2 SYDVKM. DNA for the CDR3: TGTGCCAGCAGTGACAGGGGCCGGGGCGAGCAGTACGTC. As protein: CASSDRGRGEQYV.

The CDR3 reads CSVGVGAVTQYF. The DNA for the CDR3 is TGCAGCGTTGGGGTGGGGGCAGTGACCCAGTACTTC. This sequence joins TRBV29-1 and TRBJ2-5; D may be TRBD1 (6 bases). This CDR3 is 12 amino acids long. Germline-derived CDR1 and CDR2 are SQVTM and ANQGSEA. Trimming cost V 4 bases and J 7 bases, with 13 bases left between them. Supplemented by reference TRBV29-1 and TRBJ2-5, the full variable domain reads SAVISQKPSRDICQRGTSLTIQCQVDSQVTMMFWYRQQPGQSLTLIATANQGSEATYESGFVIDKFPISRPNLTFSTLTVSNMSPEDSSIYLCSVGVGAVTQYFGPGTRLLVL.

The chain has TRBV18 and TRBJ1-1; D is unclear. There are 13 residues in the CDR3. CDR1 is KGHSH, CDR2 LQKENI, per germline. V shed 5 bases and J shed 1 base, with 8 bases lying between them. This chain's CDR3 is CASSTVSNTEAFF. The CDR3 region has the DNA TGTGCCAGCTCAACAGTTTCGAACACTGAAGCTTTCTTT.

The sample holds a few counts of this clonotype. CDR3 sequence reads: CAITGTSGGVSGGYNEQFF. As DNA, the CDR3 is TGTGCCATCACCGGGACTAGCGGGGGTGTAAGCGGAGGTTACAATGAGCAGTTCTTC. The chain is built from TRBV10-3 and TRBJ2-1; TRBD2 matches 14 bases. The junction had 15 bases not matched to a gene; V was cut back by 7 bases and J by 4 bases. Per germline, CDR1 ENHRY and CDR2 SYGVKD. The CDR3 covers 19 residues.

In this sample, this clonotype turned up many times. The chain recombines TRBV20-1 with TRBJ1-1; D is uncertain. CDR1 DFQATT and CDR2 SNEGSKA come from the germline V gene (reference sequence). This CDR3 spans 15 amino acids. V shed 5 bases and J shed 1 base, with 17 bases lying between them. CDR3 DNA: TGCAGTGCTCGCAGAGAACACTCAGGGAACACTGAAGCTTTCTTT. Translation: CSARREHSGNTEAFF.

The chain carries TRBV20-1 and TRBJ2-7; 8 positions agree with TRBD2. J was trimmed by 5 bases and V by 6 bases; bases with no gene match: 24. The CDR3 has 18 residues. From germline, CDR1 is DFQATT and CDR2 SNEGSKA (reference sequence). The CDR3 DNA follows: TGCAGTGCCATACCCGGGACACCTTTAGCGGGATCCAGTCACGAGCAGTACTTC. The encoded protein is CSAIPGTPLAGSSHEQYF.

This clonotype was picked up many times. CDR3 protein: CASSDGELTEAFF. The CDR3 DNA follows: TGTGCCAGCAGTGACGGGGAGCTAACTGAAGCTTTCTTT. This chain joins TRBV2 and TRBJ1-1; no clear D. Germline assignment: CDR1 SNHLY and CDR2 FYNNEI. The CDR3 consists of 13 residues. The V gene lost 3 bases and the J gene lost 5 bases, with 10 bases spanning the gap.

This clonotype was observed a handful of times. The chain uses TRBV7-3 and TRBJ2-1, with a possible D match to TRBD1 (5 bases). V lost 8 bases to trimming and J lost 5 bases, with 13 bases between them. The V gene's germline CDR1 is SGHTA and CDR2 FQGTGA. The CDR3 totals 13 residues. The CDR3 DNA follows: TGTGCCAGCGGGGCTAGTCGAGACAATGAGCAGTTCTTC. This encodes CASGASRDNEQFF.

J is TRBJ2-1 and V is TRBV7-2; TRBD2 matches at 7 bases. Trimming took 1 base from V and 12 from J; bases not matched to a gene: 3. This CDR3 has 12 amino acids. The germline gives CDR1 SGHTA, CDR2 FQGNSA. CDR3 amino acids: CASSLVGEGQFF. The CDR3 region has the DNA TGTGCCAGCAGCTTAGTGGGGGAGGGGCAGTTCTTC.

V and J are TRBV20-1 and TRBJ2-7; D is ambiguous. Germline V lookup: CDR1 DFQATT, CDR2 SNEGSKA (reference sequence). V dropped 2 bases and J dropped 4 bases, with 12 bases sitting between them. The CDR3 length is 13 residues. The CDR3 here is CSARISPSYEQYF. CDR3 nucleotides: TGCAGTGCTAGAATCAGCCCCTCGTACGAGCAGTACTTC.

The V and J genes are TRBV7-2 and TRBJ2-2; D is possibly TRBD2 (5 bases). CDR3 length: 16 amino acids. Looked up from germline, CDR1 is SGHTA and CDR2 is FQGNSA. V gave up 4 bases and J gave up 7 bases, with 19 bases separating them. The chain's CDR3 is CASSWLRVHLFGELFF. Here the CDR3 DNA reads TGTGCCAGCAGCTGGTTGAGGGTTCACTTGTTCGGGGAGCTGTTTTTT.

The V and J genes are TRBV5-1 and TRBJ1-2; D remains unclear. Trimming pared 4 bases from V and 3 bases from J, leaving 13 bases between. The CDR3 consists of 14 residues. Germline V gene lookup returns CDR1 SGHRS and CDR2 YFSETQ. CDR3 loop: CASSGGRTDYGYTF. Here the CDR3 DNA reads TGCGCCAGCAGCGGCGGTCGGACGGACTATGGCTACACCTTC.

This clonotype came up many times. The gene calls are TRBV3-1 and TRBJ2-1; D possibly matches TRBD1 or TRBD2 (5 bases each). The CDR3 is 13 residues long. Trimming stripped 1 base from V and 7 bases from J, with 8 bases between. Per germline, CDR1 LGHDT and CDR2 YNNKEL (reference sequence). CDR3 region: CASSQGDGNEQFF. The CDR3 nucleotides are TGTGCCAGCAGCCAAGGGGACGGTAATGAGCAGTTCTTC.

This clonotype was observed a handful of times. The chain carries TRBV5-1 and TRBJ2-7; possibly TRBD2 for D (6 bases). V lost 6 bases, J lost 2 bases, and 15 bases lay in between. Germline assignment: CDR1 SGHRS and CDR2 YFSETQ. This CDR3 has 14 amino acids. The CDR3 reads CASNPSGSTYEQYF. The CDR3 coding sequence is TGCGCCAGCAACCCTTCCGGGAGTACCTACGAGCAGTACTTC.

The table lists this clonotype with a few counts. V is TRBV5-1 and J is TRBJ2-5; D gene ambiguous. This CDR3 spans 16 amino acids. V shed 0 bases and J shed 3 bases, with 15 bases lying between them. Germline CDR1 is SGHRS and CDR2 is YFSETQ. The CDR3, as DNA: TGCGCCAGCAGCTTGGCCTGGGCCGCCAGAGAAGAGACCCAGTACTTC. As protein: CASSLAWAAREETQYF.

This clonotype was seen at least ten times. The V call is TRBV7-8, the J call TRBJ2-2; 8 nucleotides align to TRBD1. This CDR3 comprises 17 residues. The germline CDR1 and CDR2 sequences are SGHVS and FQNEAQ. Germline trimming cut 5 bases from V and 6 bases from J; bases unmatched to any gene: 14. The CDR3: CASSPDPTGVGPGELFF. CDR3 DNA sequence: TGTGCCAGCAGCCCAGACCCGACAGGGGTGGGACCCGGGGAGCTGTTTTTT.

The chain recombines TRBV7-2 with TRBJ1-6, with D hard to call. The germline CDR1 and CDR2 sequences are SGHTA and FQGNSA. There are 16 residues in the CDR3. V was pared by 5 bases and J by 9 bases, with 20 bases between. CDR3 bases: TGTGCCAGCAGCCCCTTTGTCTGGGCCGGGCGTTCACCCCTCCACTTT. Translating it yields CASSPFVWAGRSPLHF.

This clonotype appeared many times. The rearrangement joins TRBV12-3 or TRBV12-4 to TRBJ1-2, with D tentatively TRBD1 (6 bases). V lost 6 bases, J lost 7 bases, and 18 bases lay in between. This CDR3 spans 14 amino acids. CDR3 in amino acids: CASSPLQGRGGYTF. The CDR3 DNA sequence: TGTGCCAGCAGCCCCCTACAGGGAAGAGGTGGCTACACCTTC.

This clonotype was counted ten times or more. CDR3 loop: CASSKVHGQGASEQFF. The CDR3 nucleotides are TGTGCCAGCAGCAAAGTACACGGACAGGGGGCCTCAGAGCAGTTCTTC. The chain employs TRBV7-2 and TRBJ2-1; 11 bases match TRBD1. This CDR3 spans 16 amino acids. V was pared by 5 bases and J by 10 bases, with 13 bases of the junction left unmatched. CDR1 is SGHTA, CDR2 FQGNSA, per germline.

This clonotype was detected ten times or more. This sequence joins TRBV29-1 and TRBJ2-4; a weak D match, TRBD1 (6 bases). Trimming cost V 6 bases and J 0 bases, with 15 bases left between them. Germline V lookup: CDR1 SQVTM, CDR2 ANQGSEA. This CDR3 contains 15 residues. In nucleotides, the CDR3 is TGCAGCGTCGCGGACAGCCACCTAGCCAAAAACATTCAGTACTTC. Translation gives CSVADSHLAKNIQYF.

This clonotype was detected only a few times. This chain connects TRBV20-1 to TRBJ2-5; weak D call: TRBD2 (5 bases). CDR3 length equals 13 residues. V shed 3 bases and J shed 2 bases, with 10 bases lying between them. Germline CDR1 DFQATT, CDR2 SNEGSKA (reference sequence). CDR3 in amino acids: CSAREVSQETQYF. The CDR3 DNA reads as TGCAGTGCTAGGGAGGTTTCGCAAGAGACCCAGTACTTC.

The rearrangement links TRBV18 to TRBJ2-5; 9 nucleotides match TRBD1. Per germline, CDR1 KGHSH and CDR2 LQKENI. V lost 2 bases and J lost 5; bases outside the gene matches: 3. This CDR3 spans 14 amino acids. The CDR3 DNA reads TGTGCCAGCTCACCAGAGACAGGGGGGGAGACCCAGTACTTC. It translates to CASSPETGGETQYF.

This clonotype was seen only a few times. The gene calls are TRBV12-3 or TRBV12-4 and TRBJ1-5; the D gene is possibly TRBD1 (6 bases). Trimming left V 5 bases short and J 3 bases short, with 17 bases between. The CDR3 contains 16 residues. CDR3 amino acids: CASSPFPGGPNQPQHF. The CDR3 bases are TGTGCCAGCAGTCCCTTCCCCGGGGGCCCCAATCAGCCCCAGCATTTT.